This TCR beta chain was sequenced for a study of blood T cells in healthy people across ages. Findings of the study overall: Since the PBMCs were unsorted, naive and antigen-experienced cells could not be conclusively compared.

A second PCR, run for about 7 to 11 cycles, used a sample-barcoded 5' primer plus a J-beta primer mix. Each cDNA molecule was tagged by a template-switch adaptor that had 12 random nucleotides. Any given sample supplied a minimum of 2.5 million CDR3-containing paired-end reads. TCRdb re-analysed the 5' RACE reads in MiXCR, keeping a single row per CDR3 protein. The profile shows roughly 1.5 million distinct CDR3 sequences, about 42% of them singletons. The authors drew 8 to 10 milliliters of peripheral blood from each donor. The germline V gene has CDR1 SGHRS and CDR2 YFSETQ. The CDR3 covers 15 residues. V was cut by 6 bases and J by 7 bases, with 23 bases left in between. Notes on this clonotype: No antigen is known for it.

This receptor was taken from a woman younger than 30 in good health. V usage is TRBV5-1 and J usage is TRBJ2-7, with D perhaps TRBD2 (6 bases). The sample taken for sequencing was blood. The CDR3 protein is CASMEEGISYNEQYF. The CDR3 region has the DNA TGCGCCAGCATGGAGGAGGGGATTTCCTACAATGAGCAGTACTTC. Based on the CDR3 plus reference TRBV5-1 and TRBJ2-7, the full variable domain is KAGVTQTPRYLIKTRGQQVTLSCSPISGHRSVSWYQQTPGQGLQFLFEYFSETQRNKGNFPGRFSGRQFSNSRSEMNVSTLELGDSALYLCASMEEGISYNEQYFGPGTRLTVT.